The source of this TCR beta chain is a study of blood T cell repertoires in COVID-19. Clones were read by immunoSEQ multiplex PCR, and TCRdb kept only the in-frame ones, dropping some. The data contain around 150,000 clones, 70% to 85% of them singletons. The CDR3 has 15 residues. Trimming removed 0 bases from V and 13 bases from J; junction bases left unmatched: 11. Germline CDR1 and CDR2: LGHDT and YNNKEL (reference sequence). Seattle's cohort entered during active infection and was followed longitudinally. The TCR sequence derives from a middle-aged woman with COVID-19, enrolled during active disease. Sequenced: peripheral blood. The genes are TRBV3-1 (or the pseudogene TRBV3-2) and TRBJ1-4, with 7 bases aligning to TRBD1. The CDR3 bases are TGTGCCAGCAGCCAAGAACGAAGAGGCCAGGGGGGACTGTTTTTT. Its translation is CASSQERRGQGGLFF.